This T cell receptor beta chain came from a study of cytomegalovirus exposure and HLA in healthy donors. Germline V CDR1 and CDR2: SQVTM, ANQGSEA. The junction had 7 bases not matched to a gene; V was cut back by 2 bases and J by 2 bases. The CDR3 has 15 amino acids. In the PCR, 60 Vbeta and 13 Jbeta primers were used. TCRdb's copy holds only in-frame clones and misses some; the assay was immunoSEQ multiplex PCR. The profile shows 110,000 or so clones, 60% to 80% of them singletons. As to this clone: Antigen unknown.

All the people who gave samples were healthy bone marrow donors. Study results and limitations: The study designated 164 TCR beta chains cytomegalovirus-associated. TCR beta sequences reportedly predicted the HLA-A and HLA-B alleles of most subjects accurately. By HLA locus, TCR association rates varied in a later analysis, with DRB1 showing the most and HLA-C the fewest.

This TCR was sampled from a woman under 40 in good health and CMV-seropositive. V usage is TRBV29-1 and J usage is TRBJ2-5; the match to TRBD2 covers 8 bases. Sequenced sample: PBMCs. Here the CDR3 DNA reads TGCAGCGTTGAATGGTTAGCGGGATTTCAAGAGACCCAGTACTTC. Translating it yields CSVEWLAGFQETQYF.